This passage covers 25 T cell receptor beta chains from one sample sequenced in a study of cytomegalovirus exposure and HLA in healthy donors. 13 Jbeta primers and 60 Vbeta primers were used for the PCR. Profiling relied on immunoSEQ multiplex PCR, and the TCRdb table lists in-frame clones only, not all of them. The profile shows some 120,000 clones, 75% to 85% of them singletons. Sample: PBMCs. The receptor source for this set is a woman aged 50 to 60 in good health and CMV-seropositive.

This chain connects TRBV19 to TRBJ2-3, with TRBD1 matching over 9 bases. V gave up 3 bases and J gave up 4 bases; unmatched junction bases: 8. CDR3 length: 16 residues. CDR1 is LNHDA, CDR2 SQIVND, per germline (reference sequence). Here the CDR3 reads CASSILPGQGSDTQYF. Here the CDR3 DNA reads TGTGCCAGTAGTATCTTACCGGGACAGGGATCAGATACGCAGTATTTT.

This rearrangement joins TRBV18 to TRBJ2-1; possibly TRBD2 for D (6 bases). The CDR3 runs 14 residues. V was pared by 5 bases and J by 4 bases, with 12 bases between. CDR1 and CDR2 from the germline V gene are KGHSH and LQKENI. The CDR3 sequence: CASSGLAFYNEQFF. The CDR3 nucleotides read TGTGCCAGCTCAGGGCTAGCGTTTTACAATGAGCAGTTCTTC.

This chain uses TRBV2 with TRBJ2-3; tentative D call: TRBD1 (6 bases). This CDR3 is built from 13 residues. The V gene's germline CDR1 is SNHLY and CDR2 FYNNEI. V shed 5 bases and J shed 5 bases, with 11 bases lying between them. DNA of the CDR3: TGTGCCAGCAGTACAGGGTTGGAAGATACGCAGTATTTT. This sequence encodes CASSTGLEDTQYF.

Only a few counts were recorded for this clone. The chain has TRBV4-1 and TRBJ1-1; D is ambiguous. The CDR3 totals 17 residues. In germline, CDR1 is MGHRA, CDR2 YSYEKL. V lost 0 bases and J 0 bases, leaving 14 bases between the germline ends. The DNA for the CDR3 is TGCGCCAGCAGCCAAGATCGGGGTTTCGACATGAACACTGAAGCTTTCTTT. Translating it yields CASSQDRGFDMNTEAFF.

In the case of this clone: One end of the junction varies from germline; a read error may be responsible. V usage is TRBV6-5 and J usage is TRBJ2-3; tentatively, D is TRBD2 (5 bases). This CDR3 region has 12 residues. Germline CDR1 is MNHEY and CDR2 is SVGAGI. CDR3 sequence: CASTGNSRDPHF. The CDR3 nucleotides read TGTGCCAGCACCGGGAATAGTAGGGATCCGCATTTT.

The genes are TRBV7-2 and TRBJ1-2; TRBD1 matches at 10 bases. CDR3 length: 15 residues. V dropped 0 bases and J dropped 3; count of bases not matched to a gene: 1. Germline CDR1 SGHTA, CDR2 FQGNSA. DNA of the CDR3: TGTGCCAGCAGCTTAGCGGGACAGGGGTACTATGGCTACACCTTC. This gives the protein CASSLAGQGYYGYTF.

The chain carries TRBV19 and TRBJ1-4; D remains unclear. The CDR3 runs to 12 residues. Between the trimmed V and J ends, which lost 6 bases and 4 bases, there was a span of 6 bases. In germline, CDR1 is LNHDA, CDR2 SQIVND (reference sequence). The CDR3 DNA reads as TGTGCCAGTAGAACAGTTAATGAAAAACTGTTTTTT. Its protein product is CASRTVNEKLFF.

V usage is TRBV4-3 and J usage is TRBJ1-1; 8 bases line up with TRBD1. The V gene end was trimmed by 0 bases and the J gene end by 10 bases; junction bases not matched to a gene: 7. The CDR3 length is 14 residues. The germline V gene has CDR1 LGHNA and CDR2 YSLEER. The DNA of the CDR3 is TGCGCCAGCAGCCAAGACAGGGGTGGACAGGGAGCTTTCTTT. It encodes CASSQDRGGQGAFF.

Worth noting for this clone: The same CDR3 can be traced to other DNA sequences in this sample. The rearrangement uses TRBV7-9 and TRBJ1-2; 8 nucleotides line up with TRBD1. The CDR3 covers 15 residues. V shed 5 bases and J 1 base; nucleotides not matched to a gene: 6. The V gene's germline CDR1 is SEHNR and CDR2 FQNEAQ (reference sequence). CDR3 protein: CASSLGTGGNYGYTF. For the CDR3, the DNA is TGTGCCAGCAGCCTCGGGACAGGCGGTAACTATGGCTACACCTTC. Full variable domain (remainder filled in from reference TRBV7-9 and TRBJ1-2): DTGVSQNPRHKITKRGQNVTFRCDPISEHNRLYWYRQTLGQGPEFLTYFQNEAQLEKSRLLSDRFSAERPKGSFSTLEIQRTEQGDSAMYLCASSLGTGGNYGYTFGSGTRLTVV.

This chain joins TRBV2 and TRBJ1-4; possible D gene TRBD1, 5 bases. Trimming took off 6 bases at V and 7 bases at J, with 12 bases between the two ends. This CDR3 region has 13 residues. Germline loops: CDR1 SNHLY, CDR2 FYNNEI. CDR3 protein: CASSPGGGEKLFF. The CDR3 DNA is TGTGCCAGCAGCCCCGGGGGGGGTGAAAAACTGTTTTTT.

Here the CDR3 DNA reads TGTGCCAGCAGTGTCACAGTAGATCCTAACTATGGCTACACCTTC. It yields the protein CASSVTVDPNYGYTF. The gene calls are TRBV6-1 and TRBJ1-2; D is uncertain. V was shortened by 4 bases and J by 0 bases, with 12 bases between the two germline ends. The V gene's germline CDR1 is MNHNS and CDR2 SASEGT. The CDR3 spans 15 residues.

The V gene is TRBV6-6, the J gene TRBJ2-7; weak D call: TRBD2 (5 bases). V shed 0 bases and J shed 5 bases, with 8 bases lying between them. The CDR3 spans 13 residues. Germline CDR1 and CDR2: MNHNY and SVGAGI (reference sequence). CDR3 coding DNA: TGTGCCAGCAGTTACTCGAGAGGGAACGAGCAGTACTTC. Protein product: CASSYSRGNEQYF.

The V call is TRBV7-9, the J call TRBJ2-7; D unresolved. This CDR3 is 14 amino acids long. Germline CDR1 reads SEHNR; CDR2 reads FQNEAQ (reference sequence). V gave up 1 base and J gave up 2 bases, with 9 bases separating them. DNA of the CDR3: TGTGCCAGCAGCTTAGATATAACACCCTACGAGCAGTACTTC. This gives the protein CASSLDITPYEQYF. Using reference TRBV7-9 and TRBJ2-7 for the parts outside the CDR3, the full variable domain is DTGVSQNPRHKITKRGQNVTFRCDPISEHNRLYWYRQTLGQGPEFLTYFQNEAQLEKSRLLSDRFSAERPKGSFSTLEIQRTEQGDSAMYLCASSLDITPYEQYFGPGTRLTVT.

This clone is a singleton in its sample. This chain connects TRBV19 to TRBJ2-5; tentative D call: TRBD2 (5 bases). Germline V gene sequence: CDR1 LNHDA, CDR2 SQIVND (reference sequence). The CDR3 totals 14 residues. V lost 6 bases to trimming and J lost 0 bases, with 11 bases between them. CDR3 region: CASSYERNQETQYF. CDR3 nucleotide sequence: TGTGCCAGTAGCTATGAGCGGAACCAAGAGACCCAGTACTTC. Full variable domain (remainder filled in from reference TRBV19 and TRBJ2-5): DGGITQSPKYLFRKEGQNVTLSCEQNLNHDAMYWYRQDPGQGLRLIYYSQIVNDFQKGDIAEGYSVSREKKESFPLTVTSAQKNPTAFYLCASSYERNQETQYFGPGTRLLVL.

The chain recombines TRBV12-5 with TRBJ2-6; tentative D call: TRBD1 (6 bases). The CDR3 length is 18 residues. V gave up 2 bases and J gave up 0 bases, with 14 bases separating them. Looked up from germline, CDR1 is LGHNT and CDR2 is FRNRAP. The CDR3 DNA is TGTGCTAGTGGTTTGTACAGGGACACTCGCTCTGGGGCCAACGTCCTGACTTTC. The encoded protein is CASGLYRDTRSGANVLTF.

On this clone: The junction does not match germline at one end; this may be a read error. The chain couples TRBV6-5 to TRBJ2-1, with TRBD2 identical over 9 bases. This CDR3 has 16 residues. The germline gives CDR1 MNHEY, CDR2 SVGAGI. DNA for the CDR3: TGTGCCAGCAGTTTGACTAGCGGAGGCTCCTACAATGAGCAGCTCTTC. Its protein product is CASSLTSGGSYNEQLF.

Points on this clone: Other DNA sequences of this sample code for an identical CDR3. The chain joins TRBV18 to TRBJ1-2, with 8 nucleotides matching TRBD1. Germline V CDR1 and CDR2: KGHSH, LQKENI. The CDR3 covers 13 residues. The trim removed 3 bases at V and 4 bases at J, leaving 1 base unmatched. The CDR3 DNA sequence: TGTGCCAGCTCACCGGACAGGGCCTATGGCTACACCTTC. Residues: CASSPDRAYGYTF.

Written as DNA, the CDR3 is TGTGCCAGCAGCTTATTACCCCGGGAATCCTCTGGAAACACCATATATTTT. Amino acid sequence: CASSLLPRESSGNTIYF. The chain has TRBV13 and TRBJ1-3; no firm D call. Germline assignment: CDR1 PRHDT and CDR2 FYEKMQ (reference sequence). The CDR3 is made up of 17 amino acids. Trimming removed 2 bases at V and 0 bases at J, with 14 bases between.

The J gene is TRBJ1-5, the V gene TRBV30, with D possibly TRBD1 on 5 matching bases. This CDR3 contains 13 residues. Trimming removed 2 bases at V and 5 bases at J, with 10 bases between. The germline V gene has CDR1 GTSNPN and CDR2 SVGIG (reference sequence). The CDR3 bases are TGTGCCTGGAGTCAGGGCGCAGATCAGCCCCAGCATTTT. This encodes CAWSQGADQPQHF.

V usage is TRBV27 and J usage is TRBJ2-7, with a tentative D call TRBD1 (6 bases). This CDR3 has 14 residues. Germline lookup yields CDR1 MNHEY and CDR2 SMNVEV (reference sequence). V lost 6 bases and J lost 3, with 15 bases in between. CDR3 region: CASRETGRNYEQYF. DNA for the CDR3: TGTGCCAGCAGAGAGACAGGTAGGAACTACGAGCAGTACTTC.

V gene TRBV29-1 combines with J gene TRBJ2-1, with TRBD1 matching 11 bases. The CDR3 consists of 13 residues. V lost 6 bases to trimming and J lost 8 bases; unmatched junction nucleotides: 6. CDR1 is SQVTM, CDR2 ANQGSEA, per germline. The CDR3 loop reads CSVAGTGGDEQFF. The CDR3 DNA reads TGCAGCGTAGCCGGGACAGGGGGGGATGAGCAGTTCTTC.

The CDR3 protein is CASSQVILWGDRATDTQYF. CDR3 coding DNA: TGCGCCAGCAGCCAAGTCATATTGTGGGGGGACAGGGCAACAGATACGCAGTATTTT. V is TRBV4-3 and J is TRBJ2-3, with TRBD1 matching over 9 bases. V was clipped by 1 base and J by 3 bases; unmatched bases: 14. The CDR3 is made up of 19 amino acids. Germline V CDR1 and CDR2: LGHNA, YSLEER.

This sequence joins TRBV5-1 and TRBJ1-2; D not resolved. CDR3 length: 15 amino acids. V was shortened by 0 bases and J by 6 bases, with 15 bases between the two germline ends. In germline, CDR1 is SGHRS, CDR2 YFSETQ. The DNA for the CDR3 is TGCGCCAGCAGCTTGGTGGCGGGGAACAGCCATGGCTACACCTTC. Protein product: CASSLVAGNSHGYTF.

A note on this clone: The junction shows a germline mismatch at one end, possibly a read error. The V gene is TRBV7-9, the J gene TRBJ1-2; no clear D gene. Germline CDR1 and CDR2: SEHNR and FQNEAQ (reference sequence). There are 16 residues in the CDR3. CDR3: CSSSLIRSVTNYGYTF. CDR3 bases: TGTTCCAGCAGCTTAATTCGGTCCGTTACTAACTATGGCTACACCTTC.

This sequence joins TRBV27 and TRBJ1-1, with unresolved D. The CDR3 has 14 amino acids. V lost 3 bases, J lost 5 bases, and 13 bases lay in between. CDR1 is MNHEY and CDR2 is SMNVEV in the germline V gene (reference sequence). CDR3 protein: CASSLTDPQTEAFF. CDR3 nucleotides: TGTGCCAGCAGTTTGACGGATCCACAGACTGAAGCTTTCTTT.